The clone carrying this T cell receptor beta chain has ten or more counts. Its antigen is not identified. The source of the sample is a study of T cells in Graves' hyperthyroidism and ophthalmopathy. Study as a whole: At initial diagnosis, before any treatment had begun, peripheral blood was obtained.

The CDR3 regions of TCR beta were amplified from RNA transcripts. The TCR CDR3 was amplified in a first-round RT-PCR using the HTBI primer set. TCRdb reanalysed the multiplex PCR reads using MiXCR and keeps one entry per CDR3 protein. Of 200,000 to 300,000 distinct CDR3 sequences in the sample, less than 20% were seen once. Findings and caveats of the study: Separation of ophthalmopathy from stable hyperthyroidism was achieved by a 13 V-J model.

Trimming pared 5 bases from V and 6 bases from J, leaving 7 bases between. The CDR3 loop spans 11 amino acids. Fresh peripheral blood, 9.5 to 10 ml of it, supplied the PBMCs. The chain recombines TRBV12-3 or TRBV12-4 with TRBJ1-2; no definite D call. The sequence came from a woman aged 18-29 years with Graves' ophthalmopathy. Specimen: blood. The CDR3 nucleotides read TGTGCCAGCAGTCGTGGGGATGGCTACACCTTC. As protein: CASSRGDGYTF.